The 10 T cell receptor beta chains listed next were all sequenced from one sample in a study of blood T cell repertoires in COVID-19. The protocol was immunoSEQ multiplex PCR, while the TCRdb copy is restricted to in-frame clones and leaves out a portion. The data hold roughly 250,000 clones, with roughly 79% observed a single time. The specimen was peripheral blood. These receptor sequences come from a woman aged 60 to 75 with active or convalescent COVID-19.

The chain has TRBV3-1 (or the pseudogene TRBV3-2) and TRBJ2-2; 10 nucleotides agree with TRBD1. From germline, CDR1 is LGHDT and CDR2 YNNKEL (reference sequence). V gave up 0 bases and J gave up 4 bases; unmatched junction bases: 8. This CDR3 spans 18 amino acids. The CDR3 loop reads CASSQDWRQGASTGELFF. The CDR3 DNA reads TGTGCCAGCAGCCAAGATTGGAGACAGGGGGCTTCCACCGGGGAGCTGTTTTTT.

V is TRBV5-1 and J is TRBJ1-3, with no clear D. The CDR3 runs to 16 residues. Between the trimmed V and J ends, which lost 5 bases and 0 bases, there was a span of 15 bases. From germline, CDR1 is SGHRS and CDR2 YFSETQ. The CDR3 loop reads CASSPTSSYSGNTIYF. DNA for the CDR3: TGCGCCAGCAGTCCCACGAGTAGCTACTCTGGAAACACCATATATTTT.

This clone was seen a single time. The rearrangement uses TRBV6-5 and TRBJ2-2; no definite D call. V lost 6 bases to trimming and J lost 3 bases, with 11 bases between them. The CDR3 spans 14 residues. CDR1 and CDR2 (germline): MNHEY, SVGAGI. The CDR3 region is CASSPPKHTGELFF. The CDR3 nucleotides are TGTGCCAGCAGCCCACCTAAGCACACCGGGGAGCTGTTTTTT.

This chain links TRBV18 with TRBJ1-1; 9 nucleotides align to TRBD1. The CDR3 is made up of 16 amino acids. In germline, CDR1 is KGHSH, CDR2 LQKENI. The trim removed 3 bases at V and 3 bases at J, leaving 8 bases unmatched. As DNA, the CDR3 is TGTGCCAGCTCACCTTGGGACAGGGTTAAGGACACTGAAGCTTTCTTT. Translated, it gives CASSPWDRVKDTEAFF.

The chain uses TRBV7-9 and TRBJ1-5; 9 nucleotides align to TRBD1. CDR3 size: 19 residues. Germline assignment: CDR1 SEHNR and CDR2 FQNEAQ (reference sequence). V was clipped by 6 bases and J by 0 bases; unmatched bases: 15. The CDR3 DNA sequence: TGTGCCAGCAGGTGGTATAAACAGGGGGCCCCCTATAGCAATCAGCCCCAGCATTTT. This codes for CASRWYKQGAPYSNQPQHF. Looking up the rest from reference TRBV7-9 and TRBJ1-5 gives the full variable domain: DTGVSQNPRHKITKRGQNVTFRCDPISEHNRLYWYRQTLGQGPEFLTYFQNEAQLEKSRLLSDRFSAERPKGSFSTLEIQRTEQGDSAMYLCASRWYKQGAPYSNQPQHFGDGTRLSIL.

This chain joins TRBV29-1 and TRBJ1-1; D is unresolved. V lost 6 bases and J 6 bases, leaving 14 bases between the germline ends. Germline loops: CDR1 SQVTM, CDR2 ANQGSEA. The length of the CDR3 is 12 residues. CDR3 loop: CSVGTSGSEAFF. CDR3 DNA sequence: TGCAGCGTCGGAACCTCCGGGTCTGAAGCTTTCTTT.

V is TRBV7-2 and J is TRBJ2-3; D perhaps matches TRBD2 (5 bases). The length of the CDR3 is 15 residues. Trimming stripped 2 bases from V and 4 bases from J, with 13 bases between. The germline gives CDR1 SGHTA, CDR2 FQGNSA. The CDR3 here is CASSLHLAAPDTQYF. As DNA, the CDR3 is TGTGCCAGCAGCTTACACCTAGCCGCCCCAGATACGCAGTATTTT.

This rearrangement joins TRBV11-2 to TRBJ2-7, with D possibly being TRBD1 (6 bases). V dropped 3 bases and J dropped 4 bases, with 13 bases sitting between them. CDR3 length: 14 residues. Germline CDR1 reads SGHAT; CDR2 reads FQNNGV. The CDR3 loop is CASSFGTRLYEQYF. CDR3 bases: TGTGCCAGCAGCTTCGGGACACGCCTTTACGAGCAGTACTTC.

The rearrangement links TRBV7-2 to TRBJ2-7, with D possibly matching TRBD1 (6 bases). This CDR3 comprises 15 residues. V was shortened by 1 base and J by 4 bases, with 14 bases between the two germline ends. Germline-derived CDR1 and CDR2 are SGHTA and FQGNSA. In DNA form, the CDR3 reads TGTGCCAGCAGCTTAGATCCTAGCAGGGGATACGAGCAGTACTTC. As protein: CASSLDPSRGYEQYF.

V usage is TRBV20-1 and J usage is TRBJ2-3; TRBD2 aligns across 7 bases. Germline V CDR1 and CDR2: DFQATT, SNEGSKA (reference sequence). The CDR3 consists of 11 residues. Germline trimming cut 6 bases from V and 10 bases from J; bases unmatched to any gene: 7. The DNA for the CDR3 is TGCAGTGCCGGCGGGGGTGGTCCGCAGTATTTT. Its protein product is CSAGGGGPQYF.